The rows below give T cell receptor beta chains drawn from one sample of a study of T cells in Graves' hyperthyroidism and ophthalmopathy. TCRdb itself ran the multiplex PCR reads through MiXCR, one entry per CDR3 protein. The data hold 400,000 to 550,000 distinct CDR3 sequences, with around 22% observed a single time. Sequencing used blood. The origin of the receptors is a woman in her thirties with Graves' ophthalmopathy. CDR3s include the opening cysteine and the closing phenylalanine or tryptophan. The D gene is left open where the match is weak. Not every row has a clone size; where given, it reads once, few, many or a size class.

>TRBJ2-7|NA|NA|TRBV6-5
CASSYPNDPGSTYEQYF
TGTGCCAGCAGTTATCCTAACGACCCGGGGTCTACATACGAGCAGTACTTC
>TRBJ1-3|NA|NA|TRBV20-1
CSALPLGVSSGNTIYF
TGCAGTGCTCTCCCCTTGGGTGTGAGCTCTGGAAACACCATATATTTT
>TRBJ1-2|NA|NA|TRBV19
CASSSNFWYGYTF
TGTGCCAGTAGTAGTAACTTCTGGTATGGCTACACCTTC
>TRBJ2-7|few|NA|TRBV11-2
CASSLDPGTYEQYF
TGTGCCAGCAGCTTAGATCCCGGGACCTACGAGCAGTACTTC
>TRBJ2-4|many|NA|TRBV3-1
CASSQDGGPNIQYF
TGTGCCAGCAGCCAAGATGGGGGACCAAACATTCAGTACTTC
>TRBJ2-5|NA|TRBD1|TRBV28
CASSPTGTGARETQYF
TGTGCCAGCAGTCCGACTGGGACAGGGGCCCGGGAGACCCAGTACTTC
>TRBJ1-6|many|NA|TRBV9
CASSVGGSYNSPLHF
TGTGCCAGCAGCGTAGGGGGGTCCTATAATTCACCCCTCCACTTT
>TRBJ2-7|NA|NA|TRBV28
CASSLASLRGPYEQYF
TGTGCCAGCAGTTTAGCGAGTTTACGTGGCCCCTACGAGCAGTACTTC
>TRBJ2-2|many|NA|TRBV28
CASGGWRTTGELFF
TGTGCCAGCGGAGGGTGGAGGACCACCGGGGAGCTGTTTTTT
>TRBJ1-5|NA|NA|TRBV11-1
CASSRGGGARSQPQHF
TGTGCCAGCAGCCGGGGCGGGGGGGCGAGGAGTCAGCCCCAGCATTTT
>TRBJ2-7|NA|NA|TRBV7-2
CAITSGSEQYF
TGTGCCATCACCTCAGGTAGCGAGCAGTACTTC
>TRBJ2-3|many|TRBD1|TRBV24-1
CATRARGRTDTQYF
TGTGCCACCAGGGCCAGGGGGCGCACAGATACGCAGTATTTT
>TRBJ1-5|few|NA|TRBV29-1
CSVAQGVSNQPQHF
TGCAGCGTTGCGCAGGGCGTCAGCAATCAGCCCCAGCATTTT
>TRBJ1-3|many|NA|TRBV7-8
CASRGVRISGNTIYF
TGTGCCAGCAGGGGAGTAAGGATCTCTGGAAACACCATATATTTT
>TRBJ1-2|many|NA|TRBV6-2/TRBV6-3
CASSYQGWQAGYTF
TGTGCCAGCAGTTACCAGGGATGGCAGGCTGGCTACACCTTC
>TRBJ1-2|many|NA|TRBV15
CATSKGVLNYGYTF
TGTGCCACCAGCAAGGGGGTTCTTAACTATGGCTACACCTTC
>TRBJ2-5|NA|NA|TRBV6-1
CASSRTGKETQYF
TGTGCCAGCAGCCGTACAGGGAAAGAGACCCAGTACTTC